What follows is one T cell receptor (beta chain) and its context. What it binds is not known. The data derive from a study of somatic mutations in cytotoxic T cells in rheumatoid arthritis. About the research overall: Each patient's diagnosis was followed right away by a blood draw (roughly 30 ml EDTA), before any treatment.

Whole-study findings and limits: There was no knowledge of the antigen targets of the expanded CD8+ clones. Within 8 of 65 patients, the single biggest CD8+ clone made up more than 20% of CD8+ cells.

Sequenced by immunoSEQ multiplex PCR; TCRdb stores in-frame clones only, minus some. The table records tens of thousands of clones, roughly 74% of them present only once. The CDR3 consists of 14 residues. With 3 bases removed from V and 5 bases from J, the gap between germline ends came to 13 bases. Germline V gene data show CDR1 as ENHRY and CDR2 as SYGVKD. The rearrangement uses TRBV10-3 and TRBJ2-5, with D perhaps TRBD1 or TRBD2 (5 bases each). The clonotype comes from an adult with rheumatoid arthritis. The sequenced sample was CD8+ T cells sorted from blood. The CDR3 sequence: CAISDLDWGETQYF. The CDR3 bases are TGTGCCATCAGTGACCTGGACTGGGGGGAGACCCAGTACTTC.